This entry lists 18 T cell receptor beta chains sequenced from one sample in a study of T cell responses to AZD1222 COVID-19 vaccine. The assay was immunoSEQ multiplex PCR, and TCRdb's table has in-frame clones only and misses some. The sample holds about 150,000 clones, around 85% seen once. The source material was peripheral blood, sampled after recovery from COVID-19. Source of these receptors: an adult who had recovered from COVID-19.

In DNA form, the CDR3 reads TGTGCCAGCAGCCTGAGGGGCGGAGTAGAGACCCAGTACTTC. It encodes CASSLRGGVETQYF. The chain joins TRBV14 to TRBJ2-5; either TRBD1 or TRBD2 may supply D (5 bases each). The CDR3 covers 14 residues. The ends were cut back, 4 bases at V and 4 bases at J, with 13 bases in the middle. Germline lookup yields CDR1 SGHDN and CDR2 FVKESK.

V is TRBV5-1 and J is TRBJ1-2; D perhaps matches TRBD1 (5 bases). CDR3 length equals 12 residues. Per germline, CDR1 SGHRS and CDR2 YFSETQ. The V end lost 3 bases, the J end lost 7 bases, and 10 bases lay between the germline ends. CDR3 in amino acids: CASSWSGIGYTF. CDR3 DNA sequence: TGCGCCAGCAGCTGGTCAGGGATTGGCTACACCTTC.

The chain links TRBV4-3 to TRBJ2-7, with 8 nucleotides matching TRBD1. The CDR3 loop spans 15 amino acids. Germline V gives CDR1 LGHNA, CDR2 YSLEER. V lost 3 bases to trimming and J lost 5 bases; unmatched junction nucleotides: 9. The CDR3 sequence: CASSHGDRRMDEQYF. CDR3 DNA: TGCGCCAGCAGCCATGGGGACAGGCGTATGGACGAGCAGTACTTC.

This clone has more than one count but fewer than ten. V is TRBV11-2 and J is TRBJ2-7, with D perhaps assigned TRBD1 or TRBD2 (5 bases each). The CDR3 is 15 residues long. Germline V lookup: CDR1 SGHAT, CDR2 FQNNGV. Trimming removed 1 base at V and 7 bases at J, with 17 bases between. The DNA for the CDR3 is TGTGCCAGCAGCTTAGGCTCCGAGGGGCTAGGAGAGCAGTACTTC. Its translation: CASSLGSEGLGEQYF.

This clone was observed a few times. Germline is not matched at one junction end, which may reflect a read error. This chain uses TRBV7-7 with TRBJ2-1, with 11 bases lining up with TRBD2. This CDR3 has 15 amino acids. CDR1 and CDR2 from the germline V gene are SSHAT and FNYEAQ (reference sequence). CDR3 coding DNA: TGTGCTAGCAGCAAACTAGCGGGAGAATTCTATGAGCAGTTCTTC. Amino acids: CASSKLAGEFYEQFF.

V gene TRBV4-2 combines with J gene TRBJ2-7; TRBD1 is a possible D gene (8 bases). Germline V gene lookup returns CDR1 LGHNA and CDR2 YNFKEQ. This CDR3 has 15 amino acids. Trimming pared 1 base from V and 4 bases from J, leaving 14 bases between. The DNA of the CDR3 is TGTGCCAGCAGCCAAGTACAGGGGGGGAGTTACGAGCAGTACTTC. It specifies CASSQVQGGSYEQYF.

The chain combines TRBV27 with TRBJ1-5; D call uncertain. From germline, CDR1 is MNHEY and CDR2 SMNVEV (reference sequence). The CDR3 covers 13 residues. Trimming stripped 6 bases from V and 1 base from J, with 7 bases between. CDR3 region: CASSVRSNQPQHF. The CDR3, as DNA: TGTGCCAGCAGCGTCCGGAGCAATCAGCCCCAGCATTTT.

The chain joins TRBV28 to TRBJ2-7, with 12 bases fitting TRBD2. J lost 3 bases, V lost 2 bases, and 14 bases had no gene match. The V gene's germline CDR1 is MDHEN and CDR2 SYDVKM. This CDR3 is built from 19 residues. The CDR3 sequence: CASSLGRQTGLAGIYEQYF. The CDR3 region has the DNA TGTGCCAGCAGTTTAGGGCGTCAGACCGGACTAGCGGGAATCTACGAGCAGTACTTC.

This clone was counted between two and nine times. The chain employs TRBV5-5 and TRBJ2-1; no firm D call. Trimming removed 2 bases at V and 5 bases at J, with 14 bases between. Germline V CDR1 and CDR2: SGHKS, YYEKEE (reference sequence). This CDR3 comprises 15 residues. DNA for the CDR3: TGTGCCAGCAGCTTAATAGGGAACTCTAACAATGAGCAGTTCTTC. Translating gives CASSLIGNSNNEQFF.

This clone was picked up a small number of times. The gene calls are TRBV7-3 and TRBJ1-1, with D unresolved. The CDR3 consists of 17 residues. With 2 bases removed from V and 5 bases from J, the gap between germline ends came to 21 bases. Germline V gives CDR1 SGHTA, CDR2 FQGTGA. CDR3 coding DNA: TGTGCCAGCAGCTTAGGGCGGGTAGGGAGCATCATGACTGAAGCTTTCTTT. Translated, it gives CASSLGRVGSIMTEAFF.

The chain recombines TRBV7-6 with TRBJ2-3; 12 bases agree with TRBD1. The junction had 2 bases not matched to a gene; V was cut back by 5 bases and J by 2 bases. The V gene's germline CDR1 is SGHVS and CDR2 FNYEAQ. The CDR3 extends over 15 amino acids. The CDR3 nucleotides read TGTGCCAGCAGCCCGGGACAGGGGGCCACAGATACGCAGTATTTT. Its protein product is CASSPGQGATDTQYF.

The genes are TRBV19 and TRBJ1-2; possibly TRBD1 for D (6 bases). This CDR3 has 15 amino acids. Germline V gene lookup returns CDR1 LNHDA and CDR2 SQIVND (reference sequence). Trimming removed 6 bases from V and 3 bases from J, with 17 bases in between. CDR3: CASSLSAGADYGYTF. CDR3 DNA: TGTGCCAGTAGCCTATCCGCAGGGGCCGACTATGGCTACACCTTC. Filled out from reference TRBV19 and TRBJ1-2, the complete variable domain reads DGGITQSPKYLFRKEGQNVTLSCEQNLNHDAMYWYRQDPGQGLRLIYYSQIVNDFQKGDIAEGYSVSREKKESFPLTVTSAQKNPTAFYLCASSLSAGADYGYTFGSGTRLTVV.

Remarks on this clone: One junction end disagrees with the germline gene, perhaps due to a read error. The gene calls are TRBV7-7 and TRBJ2-7; 8 bases agree with TRBD1. Looked up from germline, CDR1 is SSHAT and CDR2 is FNYEAQ (reference sequence). This CDR3 is built from 14 residues. The CDR3 DNA reads as TGTGCTAGCAGCTTACGAGACAGGGGTTACGAGCAGTACTTC. Residues: CASSLRDRGYEQYF.

The rearrangement uses TRBV5-1 and TRBJ2-1; 8 positions agree with TRBD1. CDR1 and CDR2 from the germline V gene are SGHRS and YFSETQ. The CDR3 contains 11 residues. J gave up 13 bases and V 4 bases, and 4 bases lay outside the gene matches. CDR3 region: CASSPDRGQFF. As DNA, the CDR3 is TGCGCCAGCAGCCCCGACAGGGGCCAGTTCTTC. Drawing the rest from reference TRBV5-1 and TRBJ2-1, the complete variable domain is KAGVTQTPRYLIKTRGQQVTLSCSPISGHRSVSWYQQTPGQGLQFLFEYFSETQRNKGNFPGRFSGRQFSNSRSEMNVSTLELGDSALYLCASSPDRGQFFGPGTRLTVL.

The chain is built from TRBV3-1 (or the pseudogene TRBV3-2) and TRBJ2-6; TRBD1 agrees at 10 bases. Germline-derived CDR1 and CDR2 are LGHDT and YNNKEL (reference sequence). The CDR3 sequence is 19 residues long. V gave up 4 bases and J gave up 2 bases; unmatched junction bases: 11. CDR3 amino acids: CASSPVPGQGKAGANVLTF. In nucleotides, the CDR3 is TGTGCCAGCAGCCCTGTCCCGGGACAGGGGAAGGCTGGGGCCAACGTCCTGACTTTC.

V and J are TRBV7-6 and TRBJ1-3; TRBD1 matches 7 bases. Germline-derived CDR1 and CDR2 are SGHVS and FNYEAQ. V shed 5 bases and J 5 bases; nucleotides not matched to a gene: 18. The CDR3 loop spans 18 amino acids. CDR3: CASSPTFPDRDLRNTIYF. In DNA, the CDR3 is TGTGCCAGCAGCCCAACCTTTCCCGACAGGGATTTAAGAAACACCATATATTTT.

The chain employs TRBV7-2 and TRBJ1-3; 9 positions match TRBD1. The CDR3 totals 15 residues. J gave up 5 bases and V 2 bases, and 4 bases lay outside the gene matches. Germline V CDR1 and CDR2: SGHTA, FQGNSA. Here the CDR3 DNA reads TGTGCCAGCAGCTTATCACAGGGGGCAAGAAACACCATATATTTT. Amino acids: CASSLSQGARNTIYF.

The CDR3 DNA follows: TGTGCCAGCAGCTTAGCGGCACAGGGAAGAGCTAACTATGGCTACACCTTC. As protein: CASSLAAQGRANYGYTF. The chain carries TRBV7-2 and TRBJ1-2; maybe TRBD1 (6 bases). The germline V and J ends were trimmed by 0 bases and 0 bases, with 14 bases remaining between them. Germline V gene lookup returns CDR1 SGHTA and CDR2 FQGNSA. The CDR3 contains 17 residues.